This entry describes one TCR beta chain. Its antigen is unknown. Per-nucleotide qualities are absent, and no much larger clonotype sits a single base away. To be included, a participant needed at least one PBMC sample from before ART initiation plus at least two post-ART samples. All participants with HIV were treated in the United States of America. Cryopreserved samples of about 0.95-11 million PBMC were thawed and washed before DNA extraction. At the time of the earliest PBMC sample for each participant with HIV, ages ranged from about 20 to 55 years. PBMC samples from each participant spanned 1-4 timepoints before ART initiation and 2-8 timepoints after ART initiation, with a median of 7 samples. For every participant, serial HIV viral load, CD4+ T-cell count, ART history and demographic data were obtained. Genomic DNA was extracted from unsorted PBMC with a Qiagen kit on a QIAcube, processed in batches of 12 samples.

This entry comes from a study of long-term antiretroviral therapy in people with HIV (dated by TCRdb to the early 2020s). Background for the entire study: The earliest samples were collected roughly a decade before the 2015 WHO recommendation for immediate ART, at a time when ART was usually postponed until CD4 counts fell. A retrospective serial study tested whether changes in peripheral blood TRB repertoire composition and diversity were associated with ART initiation and durable HIV suppression. A total of roughly 200 cryopreserved PBMC samples came from 25 to 35 adults with confirmed HIV infection and were collected serially over a mean of approximately six years (range 1-12). About 40% of the 30 participants with HIV were female. Test extractions of a monoclonal T-cell line alongside 33 polyclonal samples showed no cross-contamination during QIAcube processing. Results and caveats for the whole study, not just this receptor: Unsorted PBMC were profiled instead of sorted CD4+ and CD8+ T cells because pre-ART samples had limited cell numbers. Compared with controls, HIV repertoires had narrower CDR3 length ranges, and the network structure pointed to an antigen-experienced repertoire that shifted only slightly toward naive after ART. Limited PBMC availability meant only the TCR beta chain was sequenced, without alpha chain pairing. The repertoire was dominated across all time points by expanded TRB clones identified before ART initiation, although this dominance was seen to fluctuate and to decrease in many PLHIV after ART. No data were available on ART adherence, viral resistance or therapy changes, limiting inferences about post-ART repertoire changes. The samples span the years 2004 to 2017, and the ART regimens used at that time may not be as effective as current regimens. Starting ART was linked to a significant rise in TRB diversity, yet even with long-term ART the diversity remained significantly lower than in transplant donor controls.

The immunoSEQ hsTCRB v3.0 assay was used at survey level resolution to sequence the TRB variable region. A depth of roughly 35,000-50,000 T-cell genomes per sample was targeted for TRB sequencing. Pooled TRB libraries were sequenced on an Illumina MiSeq with a v3 150-cycle kit. The authors processed their data as follows. Repertoire analysis ran in R within a reproducible Nextflow workflow covering QC, data transformation and analysis. LymphoSeq2, an R package for AIRR-Seq data exploration, was used to implement custom analyses. A handful of samples yielding fewer than 5000 total TRB sequences were excluded, leaving approximately 200 analyzed HIV repertoires. Among the approximately 180 retained HIV repertoires, about 57 were collected before ART initiation and roughly 130 were collected after ART initiation. Each repertoire was downsampled to 5000 TRB nucleotide sequences, and summary statistics were averaged across 100 downsampling iterations. Only TRB sequences with CDR3 regions of at least seven amino acids were retained for analysis. Diversity was assessed using a clonality score derived from Shannon entropy and using the Gini coefficient. Repertoire networks linked the top 5000 CDR3 amino acid sequences whenever two sequences differed by an edit distance of one. GLIPH2 predicted antigen specificity groups and MHC restriction for TRB CDR3 amino acid sequences. Known CMV, EBV, HIV or tissue antigen associations were flagged by matching CDR3 amino acid sequences against VDJdb and McPAS-TCR. Pre-ART, post-ART and control groups were compared with Wilcoxon signed-rank tests and Holm-Bonferroni correction. TCRdb obtained this table from immuneACCESS and retained in-frame rearrangements with V and J assigned. These tables miss some clones; where compared with another copy, unresolved V genes account for less than half of the shortfall, and the remainder is unexplained. V, J and clone size derive from that table, while D and trimming were established from the DNA sequence. The sample table holds tens of thousands of clones, of which around 96% were seen once. The ten largest clones add up to less than 10% of the sample.

Its CDR3 holds 13 amino acids, cysteine through phenylalanine. The sequence is cut down to CDR3 DNA, 39 bases in frame from base 1. According to the germline V gene, CDR1 reads KGHSH and CDR2 reads LQKENI. The V end loses 4 bases and the J end loses 14 bases, and a stretch of 20 bases separates them. The TCR sequence derives from a man under 40 with HIV. The chain couples TRBV18 to TRBJ1-1, with an unclear D gene assignment. The material was unsorted PBMCs, obtained 6.3 years after starting antiretroviral therapy. The DNA sequence reads TGTGCCAGCTCACGACCTGGTACCGACCTGTTGTTCTTT. This yields the protein CASSRPGTDLLFF.